This T cell receptor beta chain was recorded in a study of T cell changes during pregnancy in multiple sclerosis. Germline CDR1 LGHNA, CDR2 YSLEER. This CDR3 is built from 14 residues. V was pared by 1 base and J by 0 bases, with 7 bases between. TCRdb's copy holds only in-frame clones and misses some; the assay was immunoSEQ multiplex PCR. This table has tens of thousands of clones, about nine tenths appearing once. The sequencing here drew on CD8+ T cells from peripheral blood mononuclear cells, taken before pregnancy. This chain links TRBV4-3 with TRBJ2-7; no reliable D call. The sequence derives from a female donor with multiple sclerosis, enrolled in a pregnancy study. This chain's CDR3 is CASSQAGFSYEQYF. DNA for the CDR3: TGCGCCAGCAGCCAAGCGGGTTTCTCCTACGAGCAGTACTTC.